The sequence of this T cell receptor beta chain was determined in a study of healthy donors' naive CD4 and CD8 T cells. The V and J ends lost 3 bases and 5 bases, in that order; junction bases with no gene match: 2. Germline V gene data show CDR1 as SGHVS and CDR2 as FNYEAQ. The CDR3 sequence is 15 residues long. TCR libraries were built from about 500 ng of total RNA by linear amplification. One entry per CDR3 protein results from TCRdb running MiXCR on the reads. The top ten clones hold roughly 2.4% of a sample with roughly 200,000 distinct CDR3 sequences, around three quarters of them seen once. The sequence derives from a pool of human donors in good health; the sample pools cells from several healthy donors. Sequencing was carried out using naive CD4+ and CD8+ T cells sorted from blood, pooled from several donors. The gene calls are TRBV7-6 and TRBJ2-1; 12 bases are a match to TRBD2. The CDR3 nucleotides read TGTGCCAGCAGCTTTACTAGCGGGGGGAACAATGAGCAGTTCTTC. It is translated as CASSFTSGGNNEQFF.